These 16 T cell receptor beta chains share one sample of origin, sequenced in a study of T-cell reconstitution after alpha-beta-depleted transplantation in children. A library of TCRbeta sequences, prepared with unique molecular identifiers, was generated. One entry per CDR3 protein results from TCRdb running MiXCR on the PCR reads. The table shows under 400,000 distinct CDR3 sequences, with around 25% occurring only once. The sequencing here drew on PBMCs, mostly from graft donor cells, taken 180 days after TCRalphabeta/CD19-depleted stem cell transplant. The receptors here all came from a male patient under 18 who had a stem cell transplant for acute lymphoblastic leukemia, so the T cells may come from the graft donor.

This chain joins TRBV5-1 and TRBJ2-5; unclear D gene. The V and J ends lost 1 base and 3 bases respectively, with 13 bases between them. The CDR3 consists of 15 residues. Germline-derived CDR1 and CDR2 are SGHRS and YFSETQ. In nucleotides, the CDR3 is TGCGCCAGCAGCTTGACACATCGACCCGAAGAGACCCAGTACTTC. Amino acids: CASSLTHRPEETQYF.

This clonotype was recorded a few times. The chain couples TRBV9 to TRBJ2-5; 7 bases are a match to TRBD1. After removal of 4 bases from V and 0 bases from J, the junction contained 9 bases not matched to a gene. Germline CDR1 SGDLS, CDR2 YYNGEE. This CDR3 spans 16 amino acids. CDR3 nucleotides: TGTGCCAGCAGCCCCCGACAGGGCTCCAACCAAGAGACCCAGTACTTC. It is translated as CASSPRQGSNQETQYF.

J is TRBJ2-7 and V is TRBV6-1, with D uncertain. The CDR3 length is 11 residues. The V end was cut by 4 bases, the J end by 3 bases, with 4 bases between. In germline, CDR1 is MNHNS, CDR2 SASEGT. The CDR3 region is CASSVIYEQYF. In nucleotides, the CDR3 is TGTGCCAGCAGTGTGATCTACGAGCAGTACTTC.

CDR3 protein: CASSLLLAGGTDTQYF. CDR3 DNA: TGTGCCAGCAGCTTACTCCTAGCGGGAGGAACAGATACGCAGTATTTT. The chain combines TRBV7-8 with TRBJ2-3, with 11 nucleotides matching TRBD2. The CDR3 has 16 amino acids. Germline values: CDR1 SGHVS, CDR2 FQNEAQ. With 2 bases clipped from V and 3 bases from J, the junction kept 4 bases outside the gene matches.

The J gene is TRBJ2-5, the V gene TRBV7-3; TRBD2 matches at 14 bases. The CDR3 length is 17 residues. The V gene end was trimmed by 4 bases and the J gene end by 3 bases; junction bases not matched to a gene: 7. CDR1 SGHTA and CDR2 FQGTGA come from the germline V gene. The CDR3 is CASSSGLAGAWEETQYF. The CDR3 DNA is TGTGCCAGCAGCTCGGGACTAGCGGGAGCCTGGGAAGAGACCCAGTACTTC.

This clonotype has a handful of counts. The DNA of the CDR3 is TGTGCCAGCAGCTTGAGCCTAGCCGGGGTCACAGATACGCAGTATTTT. Its translation is CASSLSLAGVTDTQYF. This chain links TRBV11-3 with TRBJ2-3; a weak D match, TRBD2 (5 bases). Germline V CDR1 and CDR2: SGHNT, YENEEA. V was trimmed by 3 bases and J by 2 bases, leaving 15 bases between them. This CDR3 is 16 amino acids long.

The genes are TRBV9 and TRBJ2-1, with 10 bases fitting TRBD2. The CDR3 has 20 amino acids. Unmatched junction bases numbered 12, after V lost 0 bases and J lost 0 bases. The germline V gene has CDR1 SGDLS and CDR2 YYNGEE. CDR3: CASSVVPRTSGASSYNEQFF. CDR3 in DNA: TGTGCCAGCAGCGTAGTCCCCCGGACTAGCGGTGCGAGCTCCTACAATGAGCAGTTCTTC. Supplemented by reference TRBV9 and TRBJ2-1, the full variable domain reads DSGVTQTPKHLITATGQRVTLRCSPRSGDLSVYWYQQSLDQGLQFLIQYYNGEERAKGNILERFSAQQFPDLHSELNLSSLELGDSALYFCASSVVPRTSGASSYNEQFFGPGTRLTVL.

This chain joins TRBV7-9 and TRBJ2-2; a weak D match, TRBD1 (5 bases). The CDR3 is 15 residues long. Trimming removed 3 bases from V and 3 bases from J, with 11 bases in between. CDR1 and CDR2 (germline): SEHNR, FQNEAQ (reference sequence). The CDR3: CASSLGPADTGELFF. The CDR3 nucleotides read TGTGCCAGCAGCTTGGGGCCGGCCGACACCGGGGAGCTGTTTTTT. Full variable domain (missing parts from reference TRBV7-9 and TRBJ2-2): DTGVSQNPRHKITKRGQNVTFRCDPISEHNRLYWYRQTLGQGPEFLTYFQNEAQLEKSRLLSDRFSAERPKGSFSTLEIQRTEQGDSAMYLCASSLGPADTGELFFGEGSRLTVL.

The DNA of the CDR3 is TGTGCCAGCAGCTTCCATGGGGCCACAGATACGCAGTATTTT. Encoded protein: CASSFHGATDTQYF. The V gene is TRBV11-2, the J gene TRBJ2-3; maybe TRBD1 (5 bases). The germline V and J ends were trimmed by 3 bases and 2 bases, with 9 bases remaining between them. The CDR3 extends over 14 amino acids. CDR1 is SGHAT and CDR2 is FQNNGV in the germline V gene.

The chain couples TRBV9 to TRBJ1-1; perhaps TRBD1 as D (5 bases). The CDR3 is made up of 13 amino acids. Germline CDR1 reads SGDLS; CDR2 reads YYNGEE. The V end was cut by 1 base, the J end by 8 bases, with 12 bases between. CDR3 bases: TGTGCCAGCAGCGTAAGGGGCGGGGGAGAAGCTTTCTTT. This codes for CASSVRGGGEAFF.

There are a few counts of this clonotype. J is TRBJ2-7 and V is TRBV20-1; TRBD2 matches 14 bases. The CDR3 covers 18 residues. The ends lost 0 bases at V and 2 bases at J; junction bases unmatched: 9. Germline values: CDR1 DFQATT, CDR2 SNEGSKA (reference sequence). DNA of the CDR3: TGCAGTGCTAGAGATCTCATTCGACTAGCGGGAGGGCCCTACGAGCAGTACTTC. It encodes CSARDLIRLAGGPYEQYF.

The chain has TRBV11-2 and TRBJ2-3, with D perhaps matching TRBD2 (6 bases). V lost 8 bases and J 1 base, leaving 16 bases between the germline ends. This CDR3 comprises 15 residues. In germline, CDR1 is SGHAT, CDR2 FQNNGV. This chain's CDR3 is CASGRGKSRTDTQYF. DNA of the CDR3: TGTGCCAGCGGGCGCGGGAAGAGCCGCACAGATACGCAGTATTTT.

This clonotype turned up a few times. The chain uses TRBV25-1 and TRBJ1-6; TRBD1 aligns across 7 bases. V gave up 3 bases and J gave up 11 bases; unmatched junction bases: 7. The CDR3 totals 14 residues. In germline, CDR1 is MGHDK, CDR2 SYGVNS. The CDR3 sequence: CASSDPTGVTPLHF. CDR3 nucleotide sequence: TGTGCCAGCAGTGACCCAACAGGGGTGACACCCCTCCACTTT.

The genes are TRBV11-2 and TRBJ2-7, with 8 bases identical to TRBD1. Germline V gene sequence: CDR1 SGHAT, CDR2 FQNNGV. The CDR3 runs to 16 residues. The V segment lost 3 bases and the J segment 5 bases; nucleotides outside the gene matches: 12. The CDR3 DNA reads TGTGCCAGCAGCTTTCACAGGGGGAGCGTCGGGGACGAGCAGTACTTC. This sequence encodes CASSFHRGSVGDEQYF.

Of note for this clonotype: A much larger clone differs by one base, so this may be a read error. V usage is TRBV24-1 and J usage is TRBJ2-1, with a possible D match to TRBD2 (6 bases). Germline values: CDR1 KGHDR, CDR2 SFDVKD. This CDR3 has 16 residues. The CDR3: CATSTSDTSSHNEQFF. The DNA for the CDR3 is TGTGCCACCAGTACCTCAGACACTAGCTCCCACAATGAGCAGTTCTTC.

There are a few counts of this clonotype. The chain combines TRBV6-1 with TRBJ2-7; unclear D gene. V was pared by 2 bases and J by 3 bases, with 8 bases between. From germline, CDR1 is MNHNS and CDR2 SASEGT. This CDR3 is 13 amino acids long. Here the CDR3 DNA reads TGTGCCAGCAGTGAAAGTCAAGACTACGAGCAGTACTTC. Residues: CASSESQDYEQYF.